Described below is a single T cell receptor (beta chain) sequence and its context. Its cognate antigen is unknown. This sample is part of a study of regulatory T cells in long-lasting Graves disease. Study-wide results and caveats: Persistent disease favored TRBV28, TRBJ1-2 and TRBJ2-5. TCR diversity was lower in persistent Graves' patients (versus newly diagnosed ones).

CDR3 regions were amplified by Arm-PCR using iRepertoire HTBI primers to build TCR beta libraries. A single record per CDR3 protein comes from TCRdb applying MiXCR to the multiplex PCR reads. The sample holds roughly 490,000 distinct CDR3 sequences, roughly 23% seen once. Time point given: persistent/refractory GD, antithyroid drugs over 5 years with positive TRAb. After RNA was extracted from PBMCs, the TCR library was made from it. CDR1 is LGHNA, CDR2 YNFKEQ, per germline. CDR3 length: 15 residues. Trimming removed 0 bases from V and 5 bases from J; junction bases left unmatched: 6. The chain carries TRBV4-2 and TRBJ2-5; 7 positions match TRBD2. This material consisted of peripheral blood mononuclear cells (PBMCs), taken when the disease was refractory, from a patient treated with antithyroid drugs. The sequence came from a female donor with Graves disease. The CDR3 DNA follows: TGTGCCAGCAGCCAAGAAGCGGGGCAGGGTGAGACCCAGTACTTC. Its protein product is CASSQEAGQGETQYF.